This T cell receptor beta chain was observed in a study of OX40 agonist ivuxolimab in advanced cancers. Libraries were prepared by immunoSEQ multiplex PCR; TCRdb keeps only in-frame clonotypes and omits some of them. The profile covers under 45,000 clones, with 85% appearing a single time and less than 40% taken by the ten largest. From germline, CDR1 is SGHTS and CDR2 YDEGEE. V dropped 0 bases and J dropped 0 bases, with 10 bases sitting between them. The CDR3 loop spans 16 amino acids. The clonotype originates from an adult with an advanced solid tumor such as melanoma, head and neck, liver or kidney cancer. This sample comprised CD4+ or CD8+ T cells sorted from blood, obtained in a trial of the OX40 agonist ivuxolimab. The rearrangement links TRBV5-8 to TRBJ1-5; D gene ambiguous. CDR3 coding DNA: TGTGCCAGCAGCTTGGCTTTTTCCTATAGCAATCAGCCCCAGCATTTT. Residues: CASSLAFSYSNQPQHF. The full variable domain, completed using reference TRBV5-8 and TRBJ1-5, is EAGVTQSPTHLIKTRGQQATLRCSPISGHTSVYWYQQALGLGLQFLLWYDEGEERNRGNFPPRFSGRQFPNYSSELNVNALELEDSALYLCASSLAFSYSNQPQHFGDGTRLSIL.